These 22 T cell receptor beta chains came from one sample sequenced in a study of cytomegalovirus exposure and HLA in healthy donors. Primers for the PCR totalled 60 Vbeta and 13 Jbeta. Only in-frame clones appear in the TCRdb table, and some are missing; sequencing was by immunoSEQ multiplex PCR. The sample records 63,000 or so clones, 60% to 80% being singletons. Sequencing used PBMCs. All receptors come from a woman aged 25 to 39 in good health and CMV-seropositive.

V is TRBV6-8 and J is TRBJ2-1; TRBD2 aligns across 8 bases. The V segment lost 2 bases and the J segment 2 bases; nucleotides outside the gene matches: 5. This CDR3 region has 16 residues. The germline CDR1 and CDR2 sequences are MNHGY and SAAAGT. CDR3 sequence: CASSYRGRTPYNEQFF. The DNA of the CDR3 is TGTGCCAGCAGTTACCGCGGGAGGACCCCCTACAATGAGCAGTTCTTC.

The chain carries TRBV7-2 and TRBJ1-1; 8 bases are a match to TRBD1. Per germline, CDR1 SGHTA and CDR2 FQGNSA. This CDR3 spans 15 amino acids. The V gene end was trimmed by 5 bases and the J gene end by 11 bases; junction bases not matched to a gene: 16. CDR3 sequence: CASSPHQLDRATAFF. CDR3 nucleotide sequence: TGTGCCAGCAGCCCACACCAACTGGACAGGGCTACGGCTTTCTTT.

This rearrangement joins TRBV30 to TRBJ1-2, with a possible D match to TRBD1 (5 bases). V lost 6 bases to trimming and J lost 8 bases, with 19 bases between them. Per germline, CDR1 GTSNPN and CDR2 SVGIG (reference sequence). The CDR3 sequence is 13 residues long. The CDR3 nucleotides read TGTGCCTGCCTCGGGGGGGGGACGAGAGGCTACACCTTC. Protein sequence: CACLGGGTRGYTF.

The V call is TRBV4-1, the J call TRBJ1-2; 7 bases are shared with TRBD1. The CDR3 has 19 amino acids. The junction had 20 bases not matched to a gene; V was cut back by 3 bases and J by 4 bases. The germline V gene encodes CDR1 MGHRA and CDR2 YSYEKL. This CDR3 is CASSQNLGTAVVASYGYTF. CDR3 sequence (DNA): TGCGCCAGCAGCCAGAATCTCGGGACAGCAGTCGTTGCGTCCTATGGCTACACCTTC.

This clone has just a few counts. J is TRBJ1-3 and V is TRBV4-1, with D unresolved. The CDR3 consists of 19 residues. Trimming pared 0 bases from V and 0 bases from J, leaving 18 bases between. The V gene's germline CDR1 is MGHRA and CDR2 YSYEKL. The CDR3 DNA reads as TGCGCCAGCAGCCAAGAAAAAAGGTCAGGAAGAATCTCTGGAAACACCATATATTTT. Protein sequence: CASSQEKRSGRISGNTIYF.

This chain joins TRBV30 and TRBJ2-3; D gene ambiguous. CDR1 is GTSNPN, CDR2 SVGIG, per germline (reference sequence). The CDR3 sequence is 14 residues long. V lost 2 bases, J lost 0 bases, and 9 bases lay in between. CDR3 loop: CAWSTTASTDTQYF. For the CDR3, the DNA is TGTGCCTGGAGTACTACCGCTAGCACAGATACGCAGTATTTT.

This clone was observed at least ten times. The V gene is TRBV6-4, the J gene TRBJ2-1; possible D gene TRBD2, 5 bases. Trimming pared 0 bases from V and 1 base from J, leaving 10 bases between. This CDR3 is built from 16 residues. The germline gives CDR1 MRHNA, CDR2 SNTAGT. The DNA for the CDR3 is TGTGCCAGCAGTGACTCTAGCGAAGGGTCCTACAATGAGCAGTTCTTC. Its translation: CASSDSSEGSYNEQFF.

The rearrangement joins TRBV30 to TRBJ2-7; no definite D call. Germline V gene sequence: CDR1 GTSNPN, CDR2 SVGIG (reference sequence). V dropped 0 bases and J dropped 2 bases, with 5 bases sitting between them. CDR3 length: 12 residues. The CDR3: CAWSVTAYEQYF. The CDR3 DNA sequence: TGTGCCTGGAGTGTAACGGCCTACGAGCAGTACTTC.

This chain joins TRBV25-1 and TRBJ2-7; 8 bases fit TRBD2. Germline V gene lookup returns CDR1 MGHDK and CDR2 SYGVNS. With 10 bases clipped from V and 5 bases from J, the junction kept 16 bases outside the gene matches. CDR3 length: 15 residues. The CDR3 DNA reads as TGTGCCAAAAGTGGGGAGGGACTAGGCTTTAACGAGCAGTACTTC. It is translated as CAKSGEGLGFNEQYF.

J is TRBJ2-4 and V is TRBV4-1; D unclear. The V end was cut by 0 bases, the J end by 0 bases, with 6 bases between. Germline assignment: CDR1 MGHRA and CDR2 YSYEKL. The CDR3 is made up of 15 amino acids. The CDR3, as DNA: TGCGCCAGCAGCCAAGATATCTTAGCCAAAAACATTCAGTACTTC. It specifies CASSQDILAKNIQYF.

This clone appeared once. The CDR3 DNA reads TGTGCCTGGAGTGCCCCGGACAGGGGGCAAACTGAAGCTTTCTTT. Residues: CAWSAPDRGQTEAFF. This rearrangement joins TRBV30 to TRBJ1-1, with 11 bases aligning to TRBD1. With 1 base clipped from V and 5 bases from J, the junction kept 6 bases outside the gene matches. Germline CDR1 GTSNPN, CDR2 SVGIG (reference sequence). CDR3 size: 15 residues.

J is TRBJ2-1 and V is TRBV29-1, with 9 bases that match TRBD2. Germline CDR1 is SQVTM and CDR2 is ANQGSEA. The CDR3 covers 17 residues. The V and J ends lost 6 bases and 0 bases, in that order; junction bases with no gene match: 12. The CDR3 reads CSVKHKTSGSSYNEQFF. DNA for the CDR3: TGCAGCGTAAAACACAAGACTAGCGGCAGCTCCTACAATGAGCAGTTCTTC.

The rearrangement uses TRBV29-1 and TRBJ1-2; D ambiguous. The V end was cut by 3 bases, the J end by 8 bases, with 7 bases between. The CDR3 is 10 residues long. From germline, CDR1 is SQVTM and CDR2 ANQGSEA. The CDR3 coding sequence is TGCAGCGTTGATGGGGAGGGCTACACCTTC. Encoded protein: CSVDGEGYTF.

This chain links TRBV7-9 with TRBJ1-2, with D unresolved. CDR3 length: 13 residues. V lost 2 bases to trimming and J lost 2 bases, with 6 bases between them. The germline CDR1 and CDR2 sequences are SEHNR and FQNEAQ (reference sequence). The CDR3 here is CASSLSSNYGYTF. The DNA for the CDR3 is TGTGCCAGCAGCTTATCGTCGAACTATGGCTACACCTTC.

This chain uses TRBV28 with TRBJ1-5; a weak D match, TRBD1 (6 bases). Germline CDR1 is MDHEN and CDR2 is SYDVKM. Trimming stripped 8 bases from V and 6 bases from J, with 14 bases between. The CDR3 consists of 13 residues. The CDR3 DNA sequence: TGTGCCAGCGTGGGGGGGCTCAGTCAGCCCCAGCATTTT. Residues: CASVGGLSQPQHF.

This clone was seen a single time. This CDR3 is CASSKGTGTYEQYF. The CDR3 DNA sequence: TGTGCCAGCAGTAAGGGGACAGGTACCTACGAGCAGTACTTC. V and J are TRBV6-1 and TRBJ2-7; the match to TRBD1 covers 8 bases. Germline V lookup: CDR1 MNHNS, CDR2 SASEGT. V lost 5 bases, J lost 2 bases, and 5 bases stayed unmatched. This CDR3 contains 14 residues.

This clone has more than one count but fewer than ten. The V gene is TRBV19, the J gene TRBJ1-1; TRBD1 is a possible D gene (6 bases). Germline V lookup: CDR1 LNHDA, CDR2 SQIVND (reference sequence). The CDR3 totals 13 residues. With 5 bases removed from V and 3 bases from J, the gap between germline ends came to 10 bases. The CDR3 DNA follows: TGTGCCAGTAGTGTAAAGGGGGACACTGAAGCTTTCTTT. Its protein product is CASSVKGDTEAFF.

The chain employs TRBV29-1 and TRBJ2-3, with 9 bases that match TRBD2. CDR1 is SQVTM and CDR2 is ANQGSEA in the germline V gene. This CDR3 is built from 15 residues. V lost 7 bases and J lost 4; bases outside the gene matches: 12. In nucleotides, the CDR3 is TGCAGCGCCTTCCCCATAGCGGGAGTAGCAGATACGCAGTATTTT. It translates to CSAFPIAGVADTQYF.

In its sample, this clone was seen a few times. The chain employs TRBV6-5 and TRBJ2-1; TRBD1 might be the D (6 bases). Germline-derived CDR1 and CDR2 are MNHEY and SVGAGI. V gave up 6 bases and J gave up 9 bases, with 15 bases separating them. CDR3 size: 13 residues. As DNA, the CDR3 is TGTGCCAGCAGCTTAGGGGGAGTTGGTGAGCAGTTCTTC. Residues: CASSLGGVGEQFF.

This sequence joins TRBV28 and TRBJ1-5; 9 bases align to TRBD1. The V gene's germline CDR1 is MDHEN and CDR2 SYDVKM. V lost 6 bases and J lost 4; bases outside the gene matches: 7. This CDR3 spans 15 amino acids. In DNA, the CDR3 is TGTGCCAGCAGATCCACAGGGGGCCATAATCAGCCCCAGCATTTT. Protein sequence: CASRSTGGHNQPQHF.

This rearrangement joins TRBV7-9 to TRBJ1-1; D not certain. In germline, CDR1 is SEHNR, CDR2 FQNEAQ (reference sequence). CDR3 size: 13 residues. The V gene lost 3 bases and the J gene lost 0 bases, with 5 bases spanning the gap. For the CDR3, the DNA is TGTGCCAGCAGCTTTAACATGAACACTGAAGCTTTCTTT. It translates to CASSFNMNTEAFF.

The chain joins TRBV30 to TRBJ2-2; possibly TRBD1 for D (6 bases). CDR3 size: 12 residues. V was shortened by 5 bases and J by 9 bases, with 13 bases between the two germline ends. CDR1 and CDR2 (germline): GTSNPN, SVGIG (reference sequence). The CDR3 spells CAWGQGSRELFF. Written as DNA, the CDR3 is TGTGCCTGGGGTCAGGGGAGCCGGGAGCTGTTTTTT.